Described below is a single TCR beta chain sequence and its context. Per the original methods: Estimated nucleated cell counts came from reference gene primer amplification. Only in-frame clones appear in the TCRdb table, and some are missing; sequencing was by immunoSEQ multiplex PCR. The V and J calls and clone size are taken from that table; D and trimming were inferred from the DNA. Of 450,000 or so clones in the sample, 89% were seen once. The data originate from a study of blood T cell repertoires in COVID-19. At the level of the study: The United States, Italy and Spain supplied acute and convalescent COVID-19 samples.

Trimming cost V 3 bases and J 4 bases; bases outside gene matches: 10. The germline CDR1 and CDR2 sequences are MGHDK and SYGVNS. This CDR3 region has 18 residues. During active infection, Seattle patients enrolled and were then monitored through disease. The origin of this receptor is a man aged 18 to 29 with COVID-19, enrolled during active disease. Sequenced sample: peripheral blood. The rearrangement links TRBV25-1 to TRBJ2-3, with 13 bases lining up with TRBD2. This CDR3 is CASSDVGGLAGKADTQYF. CDR3 in DNA: TGTGCCAGCAGTGACGTTGGGGGACTAGCGGGAAAGGCAGATACGCAGTATTTT.